This TCR beta chain derives from a study of blood T cell repertoires in COVID-19. Study overall: The study drew acute and convalescent COVID-19 samples from the United States, Italy and Spain. Sources were T cells, B-cell-depleted T cells, or PBMCs; the material itself was cDNA or gDNA.

Original methodology: How many nucleated cells were present was estimated from reference gene primer amplification. Sequencing was performed with immunoSEQ multiplex PCR; in TCRdb, only in-frame clones are kept and a portion is missing. V and J calls and clone size are those listed in that table; D and trimming were worked out from the DNA. The data contain roughly 300,000 clones, approximately 90% of them singletons. This clone was seen once. This CDR3 has 13 residues. The V gene lost 1 base and the J gene lost 6 bases, with 8 bases spanning the gap. Germline V gives CDR1 SGHVS, CDR2 FQNEAQ. This clonotype originated in a middle-aged woman with acute COVID-19. Sequenced: PBMCs or T cells enriched from blood (not recorded which). This chain joins TRBV7-8 and TRBJ2-3; no clear D. CDR3 region: CASSLGGSDTQYF. CDR3 in DNA: TGTGCCAGCAGCTTAGGCGGTAGCGATACGCAGTATTTT.